The TCR beta chain under discussion was sequenced for a study of cytomegalovirus exposure and HLA in healthy donors. The wider study: Approximately 180 million T cells yielded approximately 100 million unique TCR beta sequences, as an earlier analysis found.

A multiplex PCR was run with 60 Vbeta primers and 13 Jbeta primers. The repertoire was sequenced with immunoSEQ multiplex PCR; TCRdb's copy has only in-frame clones and lacks some. This table holds 100,000 to 150,000 clones. The CDR3 sequence is 14 residues long. V was cut by 4 bases and J by 0 bases, with 10 bases left in between. Germline V gene lookup returns CDR1 SGHRS and CDR2 YFSETQ. Study findings and constraints: Cytomegalovirus-associated TCR beta chains were listed, numbering 150 to 200. A later analysis reported that several of the most significant clusters appeared to be linked to common viral pathogens, among them Epstein-Barr virus. Productive status was seen about 87% or about 30% of the time for most TCR beta V segments in an earlier analysis.

About this clone: Its target is unknown.

The TCR comes from a man younger than 35 in good health and CMV-seronegative. The specimen was PBMCs. V gene TRBV5-1 combines with J gene TRBJ1-1; possibly TRBD1 for D (5 bases). The chain's CDR3 is CASSVTDMNTEAFF. DNA of the CDR3: TGCGCCAGCAGCGTGACAGATATGAACACTGAAGCTTTCTTT.